This T cell receptor beta chain was sequenced for a study of blood T cell repertoires in COVID-19. Study summary: T cells, B-cell-depleted T cells, or PBMCs provided the cDNA or gDNA that served as material.

Assay: immunoSEQ multiplex PCR; the TCRdb copy retains only in-frame clones and omits some. The table includes 300,000 or so clones, more than 75% detected once. The V gene lost 6 bases and the J gene lost 2 bases, with 12 bases spanning the gap. Germline values: CDR1 SNHLY, CDR2 FYNNEI. The CDR3 loop spans 14 amino acids. The J gene is TRBJ2-3, the V gene TRBV2, with D maybe TRBD2 (5 bases). Sequencing used peripheral blood. This receptor was identified in a woman aged 40 to 55 who had recovered from COVID-19. The CDR3 nucleotides read TGTGCCAGCAGAAAGCGGCCGATCACAGATACGCAGTATTTT. Residues: CASRKRPITDTQYF.